A single TCR beta chain is shown here with its context. This entry belongs to a study of T cell changes during pregnancy in multiple sclerosis. Produced via immunoSEQ multiplex PCR; TCRdb's table is partial and in-frame only. The sample lists 45,000 to 60,000 clones, about 92% seen once, with under 3.5% in the top ten. Between the trimmed V and J ends, which lost 0 bases and 7 bases, there was a span of 16 bases. The CDR3 contains 15 residues. CDR1 is MNHNY and CDR2 is SVGAGI in the germline V gene (reference sequence). This sequence joins TRBV6-6 and TRBJ2-7; weak D call: TRBD1 (6 bases). This material consisted of CD8+ T cells from peripheral blood mononuclear cells, taken before pregnancy. This TCR was recovered from a female donor with multiple sclerosis, enrolled in a pregnancy study. The CDR3 loop reads CASSYSTAGAEEQYF. The CDR3 bases are TGTGCCAGCAGTTACTCGACGGCAGGGGCGGAGGAGCAGTACTTC.